This T cell receptor beta chain was profiled in a study of T cell changes during pregnancy in multiple sclerosis (dated by TCRdb to between 2018 and 2021). Some background on the complete study: The study examined how the T cell repertoire changed over the course of pregnancy in women with multiple sclerosis.

As to this clone: Its binding antigen is unknown. Base qualities were left out, and no much larger clone turns up one base away.

Library preparation was by the immunoSEQ multiplex PCR assay. Imported from immuneACCESS, the table was reduced by TCRdb to in-frame sequences with V and J called. These copies leave out some clones; in studies compared against another copy, an unresolved V gene accounts for under half, and the cause of the remainder is not known. This sample is represented by some 70,000 clones; 90% to 95% of them were singletons. Jointly, the top ten make up approximately 5.3% of the sample. Sequences SGHTA (CDR1) and FQGNSA (CDR2) are obtained from the germline V gene. The V end gives up 3 bases and the J end 0 bases, leaving 10 bases in the junction not matched to a gene. The CDR3 numbers 18 residues from cysteine through phenylalanine. Only the CDR3 portion is preserved as DNA: 54 bases, with reading frame beginning at the first base.

The rearranged chain carries TRBV7-2 and TRBJ1-1; 10 nucleotides in the junction match TRBD1. The sample consisted of CD8+ T cells from peripheral blood mononuclear cells, taken before pregnancy. This clonotype was obtained from a female donor with multiple sclerosis, enrolled in a pregnancy study. In nucleotide form, the sequence is TGTGCCAGCAGCTTCCCAGGGACAGGGGAAAAGGTGAACACTGAAGCTTTCTTT. The translation is CASSFPGTGEKVNTEAFF.